This T cell receptor (beta chain) was captured in a study of blood T cell repertoires in COVID-19. Study-wide context: Both acute and convalescent COVID-19 samples were obtained from the United States, Italy and Spain.

As processed by the authors: The authors estimated nucleated cell counts from reference gene primer amplification. Assay: immunoSEQ multiplex PCR; the TCRdb copy retains only in-frame clones and omits some. The DNA gave D and trimming, while V, J and clone size come from that table. The data contain 150,000 or so clones, roughly nine tenths of them singletons. The CDR3 runs to 15 residues. V shed 4 bases and J shed 7 bases, with 18 bases lying between them. In germline, CDR1 is SNHLY, CDR2 FYNNEI. The chain employs TRBV2 and TRBJ2-3; possible D gene TRBD1, 7 bases. This TCR derives from a man aged 45-60 years with acute or convalescent COVID-19. The sequencing sample was made of peripheral blood. CDR3 sequence (DNA): TGTGCCAGCAGTGTGGGGACAGTGGGAGGAAATACGCAGTATTTT. This gives the protein CASSVGTVGGNTQYF.